The 5 T cell receptor beta chains listed next were all sequenced from one sample in a study of CD8 T cells in ankylosing spondylitis. Each CDR3 protein is one row after TCRdb ran MiXCR on the 5' RACE reads. Found here are 300,000 to 400,000 distinct CDR3 sequences, approximately 22% of them singletons; the top ten hold less than 15%. The source material was blood, either unsorted or a sorted T cell fraction (not recorded which). The receptors come from a male donor with ankylosing spondylitis or in good health (not recorded which).

This rearrangement joins TRBV5-6 to TRBJ2-2; no reliable D call. The germline V and J ends were trimmed by 1 base and 3 bases, with 13 bases remaining between them. From germline, CDR1 is SGHDT and CDR2 YYEEEE. The CDR3 totals 16 residues. The CDR3 nucleotides read TGTGCCAGCAGCTTGTCTTTTGACGGCGACACCGGGGAGCTGTTTTTT. It yields the protein CASSLSFDGDTGELFF.

The chain employs TRBV5-6 and TRBJ2-4; 8 bases line up with TRBD2. Germline CDR1 and CDR2: SGHDT and YYEEEE. CDR3 length equals 15 residues. With 0 bases clipped from V and 8 bases from J, the junction kept 7 bases outside the gene matches. In DNA form, the CDR3 reads TGTGCCAGCAGCTTGGACGGGGGGGCCGCGGACATTCAGTACTTC. This sequence encodes CASSLDGGAADIQYF.

This clonotype was recorded a few times. This sequence joins TRBV20-1 and TRBJ2-3; 7 nucleotides line up with TRBD1. The trim removed 1 base at V and 2 bases at J, leaving 9 bases unmatched. There are 16 residues in the CDR3. Per the germline V gene, CDR1 is DFQATT and CDR2 is SNEGSKA (reference sequence). The CDR3 DNA follows: TGCAGTGCTAGAGCCCCGGGGACAGACATCACAGATACGCAGTATTTT. Translating gives CSARAPGTDITDTQYF.

The chain uses TRBV4-1 and TRBJ2-7; 8 nucleotides match TRBD1. This CDR3 has 15 amino acids. Losses at the gene ends were 1 base for V and 2 bases for J; bases not matched to a gene: 4. Germline assignment: CDR1 MGHRA and CDR2 YSYEKL. CDR3 bases: TGCGCCAGCAGCCAAGTACAGGGGGGTGCCTACGAGCAGTACTTC. Protein sequence: CASSQVQGGAYEQYF.

With regard to this clonotype: One end of the junction is discordant with germline, which a read error may explain. The V and J genes are TRBV24-1 and TRBJ2-2; 10 nucleotides agree with TRBD1. CDR3 length: 18 amino acids. CDR1 KGHDR and CDR2 SFDVKD come from the germline V gene. For the CDR3, the DNA is TGTGCCACCAGTGATTTGCGGCTGGGACAGGGGAACACCGGGGAGCCGTTTTTT. This encodes CATSDLRLGQGNTGEPFF.